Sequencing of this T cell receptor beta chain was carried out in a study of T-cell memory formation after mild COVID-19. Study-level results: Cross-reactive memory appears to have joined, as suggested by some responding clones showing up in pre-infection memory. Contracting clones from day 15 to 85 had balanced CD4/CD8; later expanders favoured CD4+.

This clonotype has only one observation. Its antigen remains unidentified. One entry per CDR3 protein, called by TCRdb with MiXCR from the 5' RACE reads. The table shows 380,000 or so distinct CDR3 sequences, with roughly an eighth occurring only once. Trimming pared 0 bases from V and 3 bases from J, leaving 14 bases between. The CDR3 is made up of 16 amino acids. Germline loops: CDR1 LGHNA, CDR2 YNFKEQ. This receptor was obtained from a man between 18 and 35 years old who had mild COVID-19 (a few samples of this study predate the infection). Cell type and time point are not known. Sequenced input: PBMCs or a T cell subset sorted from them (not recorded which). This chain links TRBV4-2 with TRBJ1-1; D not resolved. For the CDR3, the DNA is TGTGCCAGCAGCCAAGATTTGGGGTTGGGGTACACTGAAGCTTTCTTT. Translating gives CASSQDLGLGYTEAFF.